The 18 T cell receptor beta chains presented below share a single source sample, sequenced in a study of cytomegalovirus exposure and HLA in healthy donors (dated by TCRdb to the late 2010s). Library construction relied on the immunoSEQ multiplex PCR assay. For the multiplex PCR, a mixture combining 60 forward primers for TCR Vbeta segments and 13 reverse primers for TCR Jbeta segments was used. What TCRdb holds here is the immuneACCESS table cut down to in-frame rearrangements. Part of the clones is not present; checked against another copy, under half of the missing clones reflect an unresolved V gene, and the others are unexplained. This sample is represented by roughly 150,000 clones; over 70% of them were singletons. The top ten hold roughly an eighth of the sample. Input material: PBMCs. The origin of the receptors is a middle-aged woman in good health and CMV-seronegative.

The chain uses TRBV7-6 and TRBJ2-7, with 7 bases aligning to TRBD2. This CDR3 has 15 residues. From germline, CDR1 is SGHVS and CDR2 FNYEAQ. Trimming cost V 5 bases and J 3 bases; bases outside gene matches: 10. CDR3 bases: TGTGCCAGCAGCCCAAGGGCGGGGGTCAGCTACGAGCAGTACTTC. Translated: CASSPRAGVSYEQYF.

The chain has TRBV7-2 and TRBJ2-7; TRBD2 is a possible D gene (6 bases). V lost 4 bases to trimming and J lost 2 bases, with 15 bases between them. Germline V gives CDR1 SGHTA, CDR2 FQGNSA. This CDR3 spans 15 amino acids. This chain's CDR3 is CASSSRGTYTYEQYF. DNA of the CDR3: TGTGCCAGCAGCTCCCGAGGGACTTATACCTACGAGCAGTACTTC.

The chain recombines TRBV5-8 with TRBJ2-3, with 9 bases identical to TRBD1. Germline CDR1 and CDR2: SGHTS and YDEGEE. Trimming removed 6 bases from V and 6 bases from J; junction bases left unmatched: 17. The CDR3 totals 17 residues. This chain's CDR3 is CASTLDRDRGLSDTQYF. The CDR3, as DNA: TGTGCCAGCACCCTGGATCGAGACAGGGGGTTGTCGGATACGCAGTATTTT.

The rearrangement joins TRBV19 to TRBJ1-5; 8 nucleotides align to TRBD1. This CDR3 contains 15 residues. The germline CDR1 and CDR2 sequences are LNHDA and SQIVND (reference sequence). V lost 7 bases and J lost 1; bases outside the gene matches: 6. The CDR3 spells CASTGQGGSNQPQHF. The DNA for the CDR3 is TGTGCCAGTACTGGACAGGGAGGGAGCAATCAGCCCCAGCATTTT.

This chain uses TRBV4-1 with TRBJ1-2; weak D call: TRBD1 (6 bases). The CDR3 length is 15 residues. Germline CDR1 is MGHRA and CDR2 is YSYEKL. V was shortened by 1 base and J by 7 bases, with 16 bases between the two germline ends. The chain's CDR3 is CASSQGVTGYFGYTF. The CDR3 DNA sequence: TGCGCCAGCAGCCAAGGTGTGACAGGTTATTTTGGCTACACCTTC.

The CDR3 DNA sequence: TGTGCCAGCAGTGAACAGGACTACGAGCAGTACTTC. This sequence encodes CASSEQDYEQYF. The J gene is TRBJ2-7, the V gene TRBV2, with no clear D. This CDR3 comprises 12 residues. V lost 2 bases and J 3 bases, leaving 5 bases between the germline ends. Germline V gene lookup returns CDR1 SNHLY and CDR2 FYNNEI.

A note on this clone: A junction boundary mismatches the germline segment, possibly from a read error. The gene calls are TRBV11-3 and TRBJ2-5, with 11 bases fitting TRBD1. The DNA matches TRBJ2-7 better at its end, which makes the J call doubtful. This CDR3 has 15 amino acids. Per germline, CDR1 SGHNT and CDR2 YENEEA. CDR3 amino acids: CASSLEGTGGYEQYF. Written as DNA, the CDR3 is TGTGCCAGCAGCCTAGAGGGGACAGGGGGCTACGAGCAGTACTTC.

This clone was seen a handful of times. This rearrangement joins TRBV11-3 to TRBJ1-1; 7 bases align to TRBD1. With V trimmed by 3 bases and J by 3 bases, 7 bases remained unmatched. Germline CDR1 reads SGHNT; CDR2 reads YENEEA. The CDR3 sequence is 15 residues long. Here the CDR3 DNA reads TGTGCCAGCAGCTTTTACCGACAGGGAGACACTGAAGCTTTCTTT. The encoded protein is CASSFYRQGDTEAFF.

Details on this clone: Other DNA sequences in this sample translate to the same CDR3. The chain uses TRBV7-2 and TRBJ1-3; no definite D call. Trimming pared 4 bases from V and 3 bases from J, leaving 13 bases between. The CDR3 length is 15 residues. The germline V gene has CDR1 SGHTA and CDR2 FQGNSA. CDR3 amino acids: CASSSSGLDGNTIYF. Written as DNA, the CDR3 is TGTGCCAGCAGCTCAAGCGGGCTTGATGGAAACACCATATATTTT.

This sequence joins TRBV5-1 and TRBJ2-2; 8 bases align to TRBD1. V gave up 1 base and J gave up 4 bases; unmatched junction bases: 3. The CDR3 contains 15 residues. Germline V gives CDR1 SGHRS, CDR2 YFSETQ. In DNA form, the CDR3 reads TGCGCCAGCAGCTTGTTCGGGACAGGCACCGGGGAGCTGTTTTTT. Translation: CASSLFGTGTGELFF.

V is TRBV5-4 and J is TRBJ1-5; the match to TRBD1 covers 7 bases. The CDR3 is 14 amino acids. Germline CDR1 SGHNT, CDR2 YYREEE (reference sequence). With 3 bases clipped from V and 6 bases from J, the junction kept 6 bases outside the gene matches. This chain's CDR3 is CASSSQGIGQPQHF. In DNA form, the CDR3 reads TGTGCCAGCAGCTCACAGGGGATCGGTCAGCCCCAGCATTTT. The whole variable domain, remainder taken from reference TRBV5-4 and TRBJ1-5, is ETGVTQSPTHLIKTRGQQVTLRCSSQSGHNTVSWYQQALGQGPQFIFQYYREEENGRGNFPPRFSGLQFPNYSSELNVNALELDDSALYLCASSSQGIGQPQHFGDGTRLSIL.

The V call is TRBV19, the J call TRBJ1-3; a possible D gene is TRBD1 (6 bases). The CDR3 spans 15 residues. V was trimmed by 10 bases and J by 4 bases, leaving 20 bases between them. CDR1 is LNHDA, CDR2 SQIVND, per germline (reference sequence). Written as DNA, the CDR3 is TGTGCCACCGGAACCCCCCACAGGGCCGGAAACACCATATATTTT. Residues: CATGTPHRAGNTIYF.

The chain has TRBV5-1 and TRBJ2-3; weak D call: TRBD2 (6 bases). Trimming took off 4 bases at V and 5 bases at J, with 11 bases between the two ends. The CDR3 is 13 residues long. In germline, CDR1 is SGHRS, CDR2 YFSETQ. The CDR3 coding sequence is TGCGCCAGCAGCCAGATGGGGGGAGATACGCAGTATTTT. Translated, it gives CASSQMGGDTQYF.

CDR3 nucleotides: TGTGCCAGCAGCCCTCAAGGGACTAGCGGGGGAGATACGCAGTATTTT. It codes for CASSPQGTSGGDTQYF. The chain uses TRBV4-2 and TRBJ2-3, with 14 bases matching TRBD2. The length of the CDR3 is 16 residues. Germline CDR1 is LGHNA and CDR2 is YNFKEQ. With 4 bases clipped from V and 5 bases from J, the junction kept 5 bases outside the gene matches.

The chain uses TRBV6-6 and TRBJ2-1; 8 bases agree with TRBD2. With V trimmed by 7 bases and J by 8 bases, 10 bases remained unmatched. This CDR3 is 14 amino acids long. Germline CDR1 reads MNHNY; CDR2 reads SVGAGI (reference sequence). The CDR3 region has the DNA TGTGCCAGCATCAACCACGGGGGGGGCTATGAGCAGTTCTTC. Amino acids: CASINHGGGYEQFF.

The chain carries TRBV7-3 and TRBJ2-1, with 8 positions matching TRBD2. This CDR3 region has 15 residues. V lost 1 base to trimming and J lost 3 bases; unmatched junction nucleotides: 2. The germline CDR1 and CDR2 sequences are SGHTA and FQGTGA. The CDR3 coding sequence is TGTGCCAGCAGCTTAAACGCGGGGGGCTACAATGAGCAGTTCTTC. This gives the protein CASSLNAGGYNEQFF.

The V and J genes are TRBV15 and TRBJ2-7; D is perhaps TRBD2 (5 bases). The V gene lost 1 base and the J gene lost 7 bases, with 11 bases spanning the gap. There are 13 residues in the CDR3. In germline, CDR1 is LNHNV, CDR2 YYDKDF (reference sequence). CDR3 residues: CATSRVSGDEQYF. CDR3 sequence (DNA): TGTGCCACCAGCAGAGTATCCGGGGATGAGCAGTACTTC. Based on the CDR3 plus reference TRBV15 and TRBJ2-7, the full variable domain is DAMVIQNPRYQVTQFGKPVTLSCSQTLNHNVMYWYQQKSSQAPKLLFHYYDKDFNNEADTPDNFQSRRPNTSFCFLDIRSPGLGDTAMYLCATSRVSGDEQYFGPGTRLTVT.

The chain combines TRBV28 with TRBJ2-7; a weak D match, TRBD1 (6 bases). V was shortened by 2 bases and J by 6 bases, with 11 bases between the two germline ends. The CDR3 consists of 13 residues. Germline V lookup: CDR1 MDHEN, CDR2 SYDVKM. The CDR3 spells CASSLEQGIEQYF. DNA of the CDR3: TGTGCCAGCAGTTTAGAACAGGGCATCGAGCAGTACTTC.